This TCR beta chain was recovered during a study of blood T cells in healthy people across ages. With a J-beta primer mix and a sample-barcoded 5' primer, a second PCR ran roughly 6 to 11 cycles. Via MiXCR, TCRdb re-called the 5' RACE reads, giving one row per CDR3 protein. The sample includes 1.5 million to 2 million distinct CDR3 sequences, around half of them seen just once. Looked up from germline, CDR1 is DFQATT and CDR2 is SNEGSKA (reference sequence). V was pared by 0 bases and J by 0 bases, with 18 bases between. The length of the CDR3 is 18 residues. This sequence originates from a woman between 40 and 55 years old in good health. The source material was blood. The chain employs TRBV20-1 and TRBJ1-5; D unclear. CDR3 protein: CSARDPVGVGYSNQPQHF. The CDR3, as DNA: TGCAGTGCTAGAGATCCGGTTGGAGTTGGGTATAGCAATCAGCCCCAGCATTTT.